This T cell receptor (beta chain) was recovered during a study of blood T cell repertoires in COVID-19. Enrolled through a virtual design, the participants were between about 18 and 100 years of age and came from 24 US areas. TCRdb's copy holds only in-frame clones and misses some; the assay was immunoSEQ multiplex PCR. The sample has around 160,000 clones, approximately 80% seen once. V was cut by 4 bases and J by 7 bases, with 16 bases left in between. CDR1 and CDR2 (germline): SQVTM, ANQGSEA. CDR3 length equals 14 residues. This clone was detected only a few times. The chain carries TRBV29-1 and TRBJ2-2; possibly TRBD1 for D (6 bases). The TCR sequence derives from a man aged 50-59 years who had recovered from COVID-19. Sequences were obtained from PBMCs or T cells enriched from blood (not recorded which). The CDR3 sequence: CSVVFQGRSGELFF. CDR3 DNA sequence: TGCAGCGTTGTTTTTCAGGGGCGAAGCGGGGAGCTGTTTTTT.